Listed below are T cell receptor beta chains from one sample, sequenced in a study of T cells after yellow fever vaccination. TCRdb fed the 5' RACE reads into MiXCR, producing one record per CDR3 protein. The table records almost 30,000 distinct CDR3 sequences, around 5% of them present only once. Source: CD8+ T cells sorted from PBMCs, taken 10 days after the yellow fever booster vaccination. Receptor source: a man aged 30 to 39 who received the YFV17D yellow fever vaccine. Both conserved end residues are part of each CDR3. Fields, in order: clone size, J gene, D gene, V gene, CDR3 length, CDR3 protein, CDR3 DNA. A D gene is named only where the DNA matches it firmly. Where a row states a size, it is once, few, many or the class of an expanded clone; other rows omit it.

-,TRBJ2-7,TRBD2,TRBV7-9,16,CASSAPTSGSLGEQYF,TGTGCCAGCAGCGCCCCCACTAGCGGGAGTTTAGGGGAGCAGTACTTC
many,TRBJ2-3,TRBD2,TRBV4-2,15,CASSQEIAGGYTQYF,TGTGCCAGCAGCCAAGAGATAGCGGGAGGCTATACGCAGTATTTT
many,TRBJ2-7,-,TRBV5-1,15,CASSLLIQQEDEQYF,TGCGCCAGCAGCTTGTTGATCCAGCAGGAAGACGAGCAGTACTTC
many,TRBJ1-1,-,TRBV7-9,12,CASSVAGTEAFF,TGTGCCAGCAGCGTCGCGGGCACTGAAGCTTTCTTT
many,TRBJ2-1,TRBD2,TRBV6-5,18,CASRPGLAGDRLYNEQFF,TGTGCCAGCAGGCCAGGACTAGCGGGAGATCGGTTATACAATGAGCAGTTCTTC
many,TRBJ1-1,-,TRBV6-2/TRBV6-3,14,CASSYGYGNTEAFF,TGTGCCAGCAGTTATGGTTACGGAAACACTGAAGCTTTCTTT
many,TRBJ2-3,-,TRBV4-2,16,CASSQDQTGLADTQYF,TGTGCCAGCAGCCAAGATCAAACAGGGTTGGCAGATACGCAGTATTTT
many,TRBJ1-1,-,TRBV7-2,15,CASSLGIGENTEAFF,TGTGCCAGCAGCTTAGGGATAGGAGAGAACACTGAAGCTTTCTTT
many,TRBJ2-5,-,TRBV29-1,10,CSVALETQYF,TGCAGCGTTGCTTTGGAGACCCAGTACTTC
-,TRBJ2-7,-,TRBV24-1,18,CATSDTPLEAGEDYEQYF,TGTGCCACCAGTGATACCCCACTTGAGGCCGGGGAAGATTACGAGCAGTACTTC
many,TRBJ2-2,-,TRBV29-1,12,CSVLEGAGELFF,TGCAGCGTTTTAGAGGGGGCCGGGGAGCTGTTTTTT
many,TRBJ2-7,TRBD2,TRBV9,16,CASSEGVSGRGNEQYF,TGTGCCAGCAGCGAGGGGGTTAGCGGGAGAGGTAACGAGCAGTACTTC
many,TRBJ2-5,-,TRBV6-2/TRBV6-3,11,CASSGQETQYF,TGTGCCAGCAGTGGTCAAGAGACCCAGTACTTC
many,TRBJ2-7,TRBD2,TRBV10-1,16,CASSEFISGRFNEQYF,TGCGCCAGCAGTGAGTTTATTAGCGGGAGATTCAACGAGCAGTACTTC
many,TRBJ1-1,-,TRBV30,13,CAWAPEVGTEAFF,TGTGCCTGGGCCCCTGAAGTGGGAACTGAAGCTTTCTTT
many,TRBJ2-1,-,TRBV20-1,14,CSARDPTGYLEQFF,TGCAGTGCTAGAGATCCGACTGGCTACTTGGAACAGTTCTTC
many,TRBJ2-1,-,TRBV19,11,CASTAGGPRFF,TGTGCCAGTACTGCAGGCGGTCCCCGATTCTTC
many,TRBJ2-1,TRBD1,TRBV28,14,CAARQGASANEQFF,TGTGCCGCCAGACAGGGAGCCTCTGCCAATGAGCAGTTCTTC
many,TRBJ2-1,-,TRBV7-9,17,CASSLSFEAVTYNEQFF,TGTGCCAGCAGCTTAAGTTTCGAGGCGGTAACCTACAATGAGCAGTTCTTC
many,TRBJ2-7,TRBD1,TRBV27,15,CASSPGTGASYEQYF,TGTGCCAGCAGTCCTGGGACAGGGGCCTCCTACGAGCAGTACTTC
-,TRBJ2-3,-,TRBV7-9,16,CASSLDFGGASDTQYF,TGTGCCAGCAGCTTAGACTTTGGCGGCGCGTCGGATACGCAGTATTTT
many,TRBJ2-7,TRBD2,TRBV7-9,17,CASSLTRTVLAGGEQYF,TGTGCCAGCAGCTTAACAAGGACAGTCCTAGCGGGAGGCGAGCAGTACTTC
many,TRBJ2-7,TRBD2,TRBV9,15,CASSVAASGTYEQYF,TGTGCCAGCAGCGTAGCAGCTAGCGGAACCTACGAGCAGTACTTC
many,TRBJ2-3,-,TRBV11-2,11,CATSFLGTQYF,TGTGCCACCAGCTTTTTGGGTACGCAGTATTTT
few,TRBJ2-1,-,TRBV6-5,16,CASSYRAGSSYNEQFF,TGTGCCAGCAGTTACAGGGCGGGGAGCTCCTACAATGAGCAGTTCTTC
many,TRBJ2-1,-,TRBV28,14,CASSFPGVGAEQFF,TGTGCCAGCAGTTTCCCAGGTGTGGGGGCCGAGCAGTTCTTC
many,TRBJ2-1,TRBD2,TRBV20-1,14,CSALAGDGYNEQFF,TGCAGTGCCCTAGCGGGAGACGGGTACAATGAGCAGTTCTTC
many,TRBJ2-5,TRBD2,TRBV7-9,14,CASSSGLVIETQYF,TGTGCCAGCAGCTCTGGACTAGTGATAGAGACCCAGTACTTC
many,TRBJ2-1,TRBD1,TRBV18,12,CASTQGASEQFF,TGTGCCAGCACCCAGGGGGCAAGTGAGCAGTTCTTC
many,TRBJ2-3,-,TRBV13,13,CASSRGEYSTQYF,TGTGCCAGCAGCCGTGGAGAGTATAGCACGCAGTATTTT
many,TRBJ2-5,-,TRBV4-3,15,CASSQDQGDGETQYF,TGCGCCAGCAGCCAAGATCAGGGAGACGGAGAGACCCAGTACTTC
many,TRBJ2-7,-,TRBV29-1,12,CSVTMNSYEQYF,TGCAGCGTGACCATGAATTCCTACGAGCAGTACTTC
many,TRBJ2-7,-,TRBV29-1,13,CSVEGVGSYEQYF,TGCAGCGTTGAAGGGGTAGGGTCCTACGAGCAGTACTTC
many,TRBJ2-3,TRBD2,TRBV6-2/TRBV6-3,18,CASTIAGGLAGGVDTQYF,TGTGCCAGCACCATCGCCGGGGGACTAGCGGGAGGTGTGGATACGCAGTATTTT
many,TRBJ2-1,-,TRBV27,15,CASSLWPGRNNEQFF,TGTGCCAGCAGTTTATGGCCGGGACGGAACAATGAGCAGTTCTTC
many,TRBJ2-7,-,TRBV27,13,CASSLNRVYEQYF,TGTGCCAGCAGTTTGAACAGGGTGTACGAGCAGTACTTC
many,TRBJ2-3,TRBD2,TRBV7-8,14,CASSPGLAGDTQYF,TGTGCCAGCAGCCCAGGACTAGCGGGAGATACGCAGTATTTT
many,TRBJ2-1,TRBD2,TRBV2,15,CASSLTSGAYNEQFF,TGTGCCAGCAGCTTGACTAGCGGGGCCTACAATGAGCAGTTCTTC
many,TRBJ1-5,TRBD1,TRBV27,13,CASSAYRGRAQHF,TGTGCCAGCAGTGCCTACAGGGGGAGGGCCCAGCATTTT
many,TRBJ2-2,TRBD1,TRBV20-1,15,CSASAGTGTSRELFF,TGCAGTGCTAGTGCCGGGACAGGGACCTCCAGGGAGCTGTTTTTT
many,TRBJ2-1,-,TRBV2,10,CASSVQEQFF,TGTGCCAGCAGTGTTCAGGAGCAGTTCTTC
many,TRBJ2-6,TRBD1,TRBV7-9,16,CASSYTTGWGANVLTF,TGTGCCAGCAGCTATACGACAGGGTGGGGGGCCAACGTCCTGACTTTC
many,TRBJ2-2,-,TRBV29-1,13,CSGRGQGLGELFF,TGCAGCGGAAGGGGTCAGGGCCTTGGGGAGCTGTTTTTT
many,TRBJ2-1,TRBD1,TRBV5-1,13,CASSLGTGYKQFF,TGCGCCAGCAGCTTAGGGACAGGGTATAAGCAGTTCTTC
many,TRBJ2-3,TRBD2,TRBV10-2,19,CASSELYSPAGGPVDTQYF,TGCGCCAGCAGTGAGCTCTATTCCCCAGCGGGAGGGCCTGTAGATACGCAGTATTTT
-,TRBJ2-7,TRBD2,TRBV7-2,14,CASSLVGLEDEQYF,TGTGCCAGCAGCTTAGTGGGACTAGAGGACGAGCAGTACTTC
many,TRBJ2-7,-,TRBV30,14,CAWRPGGWLYEQYF,TGTGCCTGGAGGCCGGGCGGTTGGCTTTACGAGCAGTACTTC
many,TRBJ2-5,-,TRBV5-4,11,CASSFSETQYF,TGTGCCAGCAGCTTTTCGGAGACCCAGTACTTC
many,TRBJ2-7,TRBD1,TRBV7-9,15,CASSPRDRGVHEQYF,TGTGCCAGCAGCCCGCGGGACAGGGGGGTCCACGAGCAGTACTTC
many,TRBJ1-1,-,TRBV30,12,CAWSTGTIEAFF,TGTGCCTGGAGTACCGGGACCATTGAAGCTTTCTTT
many,TRBJ2-3,-,TRBV5-5,15,CASSFFAENTDTQYF,TGTGCCAGCAGCTTCTTCGCGGAGAACACAGATACGCAGTATTTT
-,TRBJ2-1,TRBD2,TRBV6-1,15,CASSEGTSGGNEQFF,TGTGCCAGCAGTGAAGGGACTAGCGGGGGGAATGAGCAGTTCTTC
many,TRBJ2-5,-,TRBV5-1,16,CASSLGFGAEGETQYF,TGCGCCAGCAGCTTGGGTTTTGGGGCCGAAGGAGAGACCCAGTACTTC
many,TRBJ2-2,-,TRBV25-1,13,CASSGINTGELFF,TGTGCCAGCAGCGGCATAAACACCGGGGAGCTGTTTTTT